One sample yielded the 20 T cell receptor beta chains listed below, sequenced in a study of OX40 agonist ivuxolimab in advanced cancers. Assay used: immunoSEQ multiplex PCR; TCRdb lists only in-frame clones, some missing. The top ten hold 40% to 50% of the sample, which has some 25,000 clones, about 86% seen once. Material: CD4+ or CD8+ T cells sorted from blood, obtained in a trial of the OX40 agonist ivuxolimab. The receptors were sampled from an adult with an advanced solid tumor such as melanoma, head and neck, liver or kidney cancer.

The chain uses TRBV6-1 and TRBJ2-3; TRBD2 might be the D (6 bases). The V gene's germline CDR1 is MNHNS and CDR2 SASEGT. V lost 4 bases to trimming and J lost 5 bases, with 25 bases between them. CDR3 size: 18 residues. CDR3 loop: CASSVSNWRIAALDTQYF. As DNA, the CDR3 is TGTGCCAGCAGTGTTTCCAACTGGCGCATAGCGGCCCTAGATACGCAGTATTTT.

The chain joins TRBV18 to TRBJ1-1, with 8 bases identical to TRBD1. V lost 3 bases and J lost 5; bases outside the gene matches: 8. The germline V gene has CDR1 KGHSH and CDR2 LQKENI. This CDR3 has 15 amino acids. The CDR3 region is CASSPDRASETEAFF. The DNA of the CDR3 is TGTGCCAGCTCACCGGACAGGGCCTCAGAGACTGAAGCTTTCTTT.

The chain recombines TRBV28 with TRBJ1-4; 8 bases match TRBD1. This CDR3 spans 19 amino acids. V shed 4 bases, J shed 0 bases, and the junction held 13 bases outside the gene matches. Germline V gene sequence: CDR1 MDHEN, CDR2 SYDVKM. The CDR3 sequence is CASSYPGGTTGATNEKLFF. The CDR3 DNA sequence: TGTGCCAGCAGTTACCCGGGCGGGACGACAGGGGCAACTAATGAAAAACTGTTTTTT.

This chain uses TRBV5-6 with TRBJ2-1, with D uncertain. V was shortened by 4 bases and J by 9 bases, with 14 bases between the two germline ends. The CDR3 totals 13 residues. Germline values: CDR1 SGHDT, CDR2 YYEEEE. The CDR3 sequence: CASSPGSWGEQFF. CDR3 in DNA: TGTGCCAGCAGCCCGGGCTCTTGGGGTGAGCAGTTCTTC.

This chain connects TRBV19 to TRBJ2-7; D is perhaps TRBD1 (6 bases). CDR1 and CDR2 (germline): LNHDA, SQIVND (reference sequence). Trimming stripped 3 bases from V and 5 bases from J, with 8 bases between. The CDR3 has 12 amino acids. CDR3 amino acids: CASSMGQNEQYF. The CDR3, as DNA: TGTGCCAGTAGTATGGGACAAAACGAGCAGTACTTC.

The chain uses TRBV7-9 and TRBJ2-5; D uncertain. V dropped 2 bases and J dropped 2 bases, with 6 bases sitting between them. This CDR3 has 13 amino acids. Germline CDR1 reads SEHNR; CDR2 reads FQNEAQ (reference sequence). The CDR3: CASSLTPQETQYF. The CDR3 DNA is TGTGCCAGCAGCTTAACCCCTCAAGAGACCCAGTACTTC.

This chain uses TRBV19 with TRBJ2-5; no clear D. The CDR3 length is 15 residues. Trimming removed 6 bases at V and 0 bases at J, with 14 bases between. The germline CDR1 and CDR2 sequences are LNHDA and SQIVND (reference sequence). The CDR3 nucleotides are TGTGCCAGTAGCCATAGCAGGCAGAACCAAGAGACCCAGTACTTC. This translates into CASSHSRQNQETQYF. Looking up the rest from reference TRBV19 and TRBJ2-5 gives the full variable domain: DGGITQSPKYLFRKEGQNVTLSCEQNLNHDAMYWYRQDPGQGLRLIYYSQIVNDFQKGDIAEGYSVSREKKESFPLTVTSAQKNPTAFYLCASSHSRQNQETQYFGPGTRLLVL.

This rearrangement joins TRBV7-2 to TRBJ2-7; D is ambiguous. V dropped 1 base and J dropped 4 bases, with 14 bases sitting between them. CDR3 length equals 15 residues. Germline V gives CDR1 SGHTA, CDR2 FQGNSA. For the CDR3, the DNA is TGTGCCAGCAGCTTAGTCCCCTCTTCTCTGTACGAGCAGTACTTC. Encoded protein: CASSLVPSSLYEQYF.

For the CDR3, the DNA is TGTGCCAGCAGCTTCATTACAGGGGGCCGTGCCAAAAACATTCAGTACTTC. It yields the protein CASSFITGGRAKNIQYF. V and J are TRBV7-9 and TRBJ2-4, with 9 bases identical to TRBD1. With V trimmed by 3 bases and J by 1 base, 7 bases remained unmatched. The CDR3 has 17 residues. Germline-derived CDR1 and CDR2 are SEHNR and FQNEAQ (reference sequence).

The chain has TRBV5-4 and TRBJ2-1; 7 bases fit TRBD2. The CDR3 totals 14 residues. Germline CDR1 SGHNT, CDR2 YYREEE (reference sequence). V shed 2 bases, J shed 4 bases, and the junction held 3 bases outside the gene matches. The CDR3 sequence is CASSLSAGYNEQFF. The DNA for the CDR3 is TGTGCCAGCAGCTTATCAGCGGGGTACAATGAGCAGTTCTTC.

This chain links TRBV6-5 with TRBJ1-1, with D possibly TRBD1 on 5 matching bases. The CDR3 has 13 residues. Trimming left V 4 bases short and J 7 bases short, with 13 bases between. Germline V lookup: CDR1 MNHEY, CDR2 SVGAGI. The CDR3: CASSWQGGNEAFF. The CDR3 DNA sequence: TGTGCCAGCAGTTGGCAGGGAGGGAATGAAGCTTTCTTT.

The CDR3 DNA follows: TGTGCCAGCAGTTTTTGGACAGGGAAGGAGACCCAGTACTTC. Residues: CASSFWTGKETQYF. This chain connects TRBV28 to TRBJ2-5; 8 nucleotides align to TRBD1. Germline values: CDR1 MDHEN, CDR2 SYDVKM. The CDR3 length is 14 residues. The V and J ends lost 3 bases and 5 bases, in that order; junction bases with no gene match: 5.

This clone was seen only once. The chain has TRBV10-3 and TRBJ2-7, with 11 nucleotides matching TRBD2. CDR3 length: 17 amino acids. V trimming: 0 bases; J trimming: 4 bases; junction bases outside the gene matches: 8. CDR1 is ENHRY, CDR2 SYGVKD, per germline. The CDR3 sequence: CAISESTLAGGLYEQYF. The CDR3 coding sequence is TGTGCCATCAGTGAGTCGACTCTAGCGGGGGGCCTGTACGAGCAGTACTTC.

The chain is built from TRBV19 and TRBJ2-5, with D unresolved. TRBJ2-7 explains the end of the DNA better; the J call may be wrong. Per germline, CDR1 LNHDA and CDR2 SQIVND (reference sequence). This CDR3 region has 14 residues. The CDR3 here is CASSQFALSYEQYF. The CDR3 DNA is TGTGCCAGTAGTCAATTCGCGCTCTCCTACGAGCAGTACTTC.

This chain joins TRBV6-5 and TRBJ2-3; 8 positions match TRBD2. The junction had 10 bases not matched to a gene; V was cut back by 4 bases and J by 4 bases. The CDR3 covers 16 residues. Germline V gene data show CDR1 as MNHEY and CDR2 as SVGAGI. CDR3 sequence reads: CASSSILREGPDTQYF. The CDR3 DNA is TGTGCCAGCAGTTCCATCCTACGGGAGGGGCCAGATACGCAGTATTTT.

This clone was seen just once. The rearrangement joins TRBV25-1 to TRBJ2-7; D is unresolved. The CDR3 has 12 amino acids. The germline V gene encodes CDR1 MGHDK and CDR2 SYGVNS. Between the trimmed V and J ends, which lost 5 bases and 0 bases, there was a span of 5 bases. For the CDR3, the DNA is TGTGCCAGCAGTCTTAGCTCCTACGAGCAGTACTTC. Residues: CASSLSSYEQYF.

The chain is built from TRBV5-8 and TRBJ2-1; the D gene is possibly TRBD2 (6 bases). CDR3 size: 14 residues. From germline, CDR1 is SGHTS and CDR2 YDEGEE. Trimming took 1 base from V and 6 from J, leaving 11 bases between them. CDR3 coding DNA: TGTGCCAGCAGCTTGACGTGGACTACCAATGAGCAGTTCTTC. This sequence encodes CASSLTWTTNEQFF.

J is TRBJ2-2 and V is TRBV11-3; D unclear. The CDR3 covers 15 residues. CDR1 and CDR2 (germline): SGHNT, YENEEA. V gave up 3 bases and J gave up 6 bases, with 14 bases separating them. CDR3 nucleotide sequence: TGTGCCAGCAGCTTCAGTAGGGCTGGCTCCGGGGAGCTGTTTTTT. Its protein is CASSFSRAGSGELFF.

The rearrangement joins TRBV7-9 to TRBJ2-5, with 10 bases aligning to TRBD2. V shed 2 bases, J shed 0 bases, and the junction held 9 bases outside the gene matches. The CDR3 has 18 residues. Germline V lookup: CDR1 SEHNR, CDR2 FQNEAQ (reference sequence). The CDR3 nucleotides are TGTGCCAGCAGCTTACTAGCGGGAGCACGGTTGGACCAAGAGACCCAGTACTTC. Translated: CASSLLAGARLDQETQYF.

The rearrangement uses TRBV15 and TRBJ2-7; D may be TRBD1 (9 bases). Per the germline V gene, CDR1 is LNHNV and CDR2 is YYDKDF (reference sequence). Deletions cut 1 base from V and 0 bases from J, with 22 bases between. There are 19 residues in the CDR3. The CDR3 DNA reads TGTGCCACCAGCAGAGGGGGACAGGGTAATAGCGGGGACTCCTACGAGCAGTACTTC. Protein: CATSRGGQGNSGDSYEQYF.